The entry that follows covers one TCR beta chain sequence. As yet, its antigen is unknown. CDR1 LNHDA and CDR2 SQIVND come from the germline V gene (reference sequence). Germline trimming cut 7 bases from V and 3 bases from J; bases unmatched to any gene: 17. This CDR3 spans 18 amino acids. The record originates from a study of shared clonotypes between healthy human individuals. Using immunoSEQ multiplex PCR, the repertoire was profiled, and TCRdb retains in-frame clones only, with some absent. The sample lists about 2.4 million clones, more than 80% occurring once. Findings of the study overall: Researchers sampled blood only, noting tissue repertoires likely differ.

The TCR was taken from a man between 18 and 35 years old in good health. Sequenced input: naive CD4+ T cells sorted from blood. Regarding subset: CD45RA+ positively selected. The V and J genes are TRBV19 and TRBJ1-3, with 8 bases matching TRBD1. CDR3 residues: CASTSPGQEGVRGNTIYF. The CDR3 DNA reads as TGTGCCAGTACCTCTCCGGGACAGGAAGGAGTGCGTGGAAACACCATATATTTT.